A single sample is the source of the 9 T cell receptor beta chains below, sequenced in a study of T cell responses to AZD1222 COVID-19 vaccine. Clones were read by immunoSEQ multiplex PCR, and TCRdb kept only the in-frame ones, dropping some. This table holds over 95,000 clones, more than 85% found once. The sequencing here drew on peripheral blood, taken on day 0 of AZD1222 vaccination. These receptors were collected from an adult in good health.

The rearrangement uses TRBV6-6 and TRBJ2-1; D is perhaps TRBD1 or TRBD2 (6 bases each). V was cut by 7 bases and J by 1 base, with 11 bases left in between. Germline CDR1 is MNHNY and CDR2 is SVGAGI (reference sequence). The CDR3 is 14 amino acids. Written as DNA, the CDR3 is TGTGCCAGCACCCGGGGGCTATCCTACAATGAGCAGTTCTTC. Protein sequence: CASTRGLSYNEQFF.

The rearrangement links TRBV28 to TRBJ1-1; 7 bases are shared with TRBD1. The CDR3 runs 15 residues. Germline-derived CDR1 and CDR2 are MDHEN and SYDVKM. V was pared by 2 bases and J by 4 bases, with 7 bases of the junction left unmatched. The CDR3 DNA reads as TGTGCCAGCAGTTTAGACGACAGGGCGGGCACTGAAGCTTTCTTT. Translated, it gives CASSLDDRAGTEAFF.

This clone has just a few counts. The V gene is TRBV7-2, the J gene TRBJ1-2, with a weak D call TRBD1 (6 bases). Germline values: CDR1 SGHTA, CDR2 FQGNSA. The CDR3 covers 13 residues. V was trimmed by 1 base and J by 8 bases, leaving 11 bases between them. CDR3 coding DNA: TGTGCCAGCAGCTTAGGGCAGGGGTACGGCTACACCTTC. Its protein is CASSLGQGYGYTF.

The chain couples TRBV12-3 or TRBV12-4 to TRBJ1-1, with D unclear. Trimming removed 3 bases from V and 1 base from J, with 6 bases in between. This CDR3 is built from 13 residues. The CDR3 nucleotides read TGTGCCAGCAGTTTTGACGGGAACACTGAAGCTTTCTTT. This codes for CASSFDGNTEAFF.

This clone was seen a single time. The CDR3 region has the DNA TGTGCCAGCAGTTACACCTCGGACGAGCAGTACTTC. Its protein is CASSYTSDEQYF. The chain employs TRBV6-2 or TRBV6-3 and TRBJ2-7; unclear D gene. This CDR3 comprises 12 residues. CDR1 is MNHEY, CDR2 SVGEGT, per germline. V lost 2 bases to trimming and J lost 5 bases, with 7 bases between them.

In nucleotides, the CDR3 is TGTGCCAGCTCACCTCCGACCAACAGGGAGGGCTACACCTTC. Translating it yields CASSPPTNREGYTF. V is TRBV18 and J is TRBJ1-2; possibly TRBD1 for D (6 bases). This CDR3 contains 14 residues. Germline V gene data show CDR1 as KGHSH and CDR2 as LQKENI. V lost 3 bases and J lost 8, with 16 bases in between.

The gene calls are TRBV19 and TRBJ1-3, with D hard to call. Germline V gene sequence: CDR1 LNHDA, CDR2 SQIVND (reference sequence). This CDR3 comprises 16 residues. Trimming removed 5 bases from V and 0 bases from J, with 14 bases in between. Written as DNA, the CDR3 is TGTGCCAGTAGTCGCACGGGATTCGGCTCTGGAAACACCATATATTTT. This translates into CASSRTGFGSGNTIYF.

The chain recombines TRBV9 with TRBJ1-2; D remains unclear. CDR1 and CDR2 (germline): SGDLS, YYNGEE. V lost 0 bases to trimming and J lost 2 bases, with 8 bases between them. The CDR3 contains 14 residues. The CDR3 nucleotides are TGTGCCAGCAGCGTAGGAACAGAGAACTATGGCTACACCTTC. This gives the protein CASSVGTENYGYTF.

The CDR3 DNA reads as TGTGCCAGCTCAGTCGACAGGGGCGCTGGAAACACCATATATTTT. It encodes CASSVDRGAGNTIYF. The genes are TRBV18 and TRBJ1-3; 8 bases align to TRBD1. Germline lookup yields CDR1 KGHSH and CDR2 LQKENI. The V gene end was trimmed by 5 bases and the J gene end by 2 bases; junction bases not matched to a gene: 5. This CDR3 comprises 15 residues.